This T cell receptor beta chain stems from a study of cytomegalovirus exposure and HLA in healthy donors. Findings and limits, study-wide: Researchers counted roughly 150 TCR beta chains as cytomegalovirus-associated.

This clone has only one observation. No antigen is known for it. The CDR3 totals 14 residues. Germline CDR1 reads SGHAT; CDR2 reads FQNNGV. Trimming took 4 bases from V and 7 from J, leaving 13 bases between them. The PCR used 60 Vbeta and 13 Jbeta primers. Generated by immunoSEQ multiplex PCR, the TCRdb table keeps only in-frame clones and is missing some. Seen here are tens of thousands of clones, around three quarters observed once, and the top ten hold around 5.8%. The source is a male donor in good health and CMV-seronegative. The chain joins TRBV11-2 to TRBJ1-4, with D hard to call. The sample comprised PBMCs. CDR3: CASSSSTRGEKLFF. The CDR3 DNA is TGTGCCAGCAGCTCCTCTACCCGGGGTGAAAAACTGTTTTTT.